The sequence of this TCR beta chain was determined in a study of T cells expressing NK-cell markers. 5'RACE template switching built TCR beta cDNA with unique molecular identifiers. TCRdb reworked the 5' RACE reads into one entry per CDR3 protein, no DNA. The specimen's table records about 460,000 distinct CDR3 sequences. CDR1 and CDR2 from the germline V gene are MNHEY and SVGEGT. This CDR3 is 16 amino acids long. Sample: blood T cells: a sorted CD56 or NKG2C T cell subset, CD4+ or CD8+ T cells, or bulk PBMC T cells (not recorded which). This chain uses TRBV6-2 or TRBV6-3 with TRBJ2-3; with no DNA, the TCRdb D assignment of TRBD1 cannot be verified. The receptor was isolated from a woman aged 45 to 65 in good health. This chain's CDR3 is CASSYSGDPYTDTQYF.